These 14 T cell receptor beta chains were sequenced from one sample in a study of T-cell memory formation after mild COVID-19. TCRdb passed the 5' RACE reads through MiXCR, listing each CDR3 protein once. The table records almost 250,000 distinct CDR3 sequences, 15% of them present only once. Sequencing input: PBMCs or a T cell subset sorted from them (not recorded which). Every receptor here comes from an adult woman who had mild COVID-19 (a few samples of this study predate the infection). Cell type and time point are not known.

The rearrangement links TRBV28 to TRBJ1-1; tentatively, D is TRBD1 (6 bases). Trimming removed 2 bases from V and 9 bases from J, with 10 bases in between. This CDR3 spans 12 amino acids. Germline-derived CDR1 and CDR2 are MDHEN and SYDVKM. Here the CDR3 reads CASSLRGDQAFF. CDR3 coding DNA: TGTGCCAGCAGTTTAAGGGGGGACCAAGCTTTCTTT.

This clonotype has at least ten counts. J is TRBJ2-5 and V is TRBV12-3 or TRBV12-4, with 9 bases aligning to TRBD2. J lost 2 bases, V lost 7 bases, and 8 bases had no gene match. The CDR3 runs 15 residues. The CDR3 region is CASKTGTSNQETQYF. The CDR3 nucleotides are TGTGCCAGCAAAACCGGGACTAGCAATCAAGAGACCCAGTACTTC.

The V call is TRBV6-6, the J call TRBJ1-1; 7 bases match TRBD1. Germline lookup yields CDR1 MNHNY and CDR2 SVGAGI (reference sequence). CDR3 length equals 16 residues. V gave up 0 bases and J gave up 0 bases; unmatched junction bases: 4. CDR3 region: CASSYSKGALNTEAFF. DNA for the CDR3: TGTGCCAGCAGTTACTCGAAGGGGGCCTTGAACACTGAAGCTTTCTTT.

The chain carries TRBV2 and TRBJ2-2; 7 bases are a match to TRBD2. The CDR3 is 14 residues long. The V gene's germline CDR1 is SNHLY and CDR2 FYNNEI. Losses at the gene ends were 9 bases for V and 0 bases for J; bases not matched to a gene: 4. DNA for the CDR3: TGTGCCAGTAGAGCGGGGTCGAACACCGGGGAGCTGTTTTTT. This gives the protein CASRAGSNTGELFF.

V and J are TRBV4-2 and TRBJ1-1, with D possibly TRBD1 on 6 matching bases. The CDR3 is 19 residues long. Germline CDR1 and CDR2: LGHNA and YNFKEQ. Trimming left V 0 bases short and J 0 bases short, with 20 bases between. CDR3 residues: CASSQDGAGAMYMNTEAFF. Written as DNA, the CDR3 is TGTGCCAGCAGCCAAGATGGGGCGGGGGCGATGTACATGAACACTGAAGCTTTCTTT.

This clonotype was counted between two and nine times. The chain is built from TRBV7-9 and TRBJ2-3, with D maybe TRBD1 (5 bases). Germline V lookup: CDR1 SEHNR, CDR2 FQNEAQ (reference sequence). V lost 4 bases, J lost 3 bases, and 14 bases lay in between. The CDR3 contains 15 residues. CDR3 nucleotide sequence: TGTGCCAGCAGCTCCCGGCCAGGGCGAACAGATACGCAGTATTTT. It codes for CASSSRPGRTDTQYF.

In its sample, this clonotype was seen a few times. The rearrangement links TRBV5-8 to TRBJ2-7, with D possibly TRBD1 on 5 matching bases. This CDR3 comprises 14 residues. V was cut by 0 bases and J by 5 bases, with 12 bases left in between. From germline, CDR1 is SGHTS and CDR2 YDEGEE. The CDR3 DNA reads TGTGCCAGCAGCTTGGTCCAGGGTATTGACGAGCAGTACTTC. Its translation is CASSLVQGIDEQYF. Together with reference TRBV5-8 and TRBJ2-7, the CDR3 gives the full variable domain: EAGVTQSPTHLIKTRGQQATLRCSPISGHTSVYWYQQALGLGLQFLLWYDEGEERNRGNFPPRFSGRQFPNYSSELNVNALELEDSALYLCASSLVQGIDEQYFGPGTRLTVT.

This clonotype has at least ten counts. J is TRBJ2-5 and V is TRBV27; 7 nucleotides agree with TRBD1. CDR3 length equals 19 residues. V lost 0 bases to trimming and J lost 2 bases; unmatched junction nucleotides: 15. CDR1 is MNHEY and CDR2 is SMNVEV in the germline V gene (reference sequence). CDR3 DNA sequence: TGTGCCAGCAGTTTATCGGCCACCTTTCCGAGACAGGGTCAAGAGACCCAGTACTTC. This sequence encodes CASSLSATFPRQGQETQYF.

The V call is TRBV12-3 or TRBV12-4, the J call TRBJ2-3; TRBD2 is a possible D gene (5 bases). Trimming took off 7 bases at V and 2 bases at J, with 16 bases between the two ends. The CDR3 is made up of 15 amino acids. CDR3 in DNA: TGTGCCAGCACCTCAATGAGAGCGGACACAGATACGCAGTATTTT. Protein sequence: CASTSMRADTDTQYF.

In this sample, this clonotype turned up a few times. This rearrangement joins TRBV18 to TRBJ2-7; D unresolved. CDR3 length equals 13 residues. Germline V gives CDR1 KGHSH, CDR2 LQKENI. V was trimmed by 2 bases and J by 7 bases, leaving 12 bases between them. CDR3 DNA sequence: TGTGCCAGCTCACCAGGAGACCTACGGGAGCAGTACTTC. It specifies CASSPGDLREQYF.

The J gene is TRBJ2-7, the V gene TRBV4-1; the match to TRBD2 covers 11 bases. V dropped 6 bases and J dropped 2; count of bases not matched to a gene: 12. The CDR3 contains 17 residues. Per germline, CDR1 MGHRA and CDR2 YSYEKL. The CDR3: CASSLRVTSGDTYEQYF. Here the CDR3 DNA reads TGCGCCAGCAGTCTGCGAGTGACTAGCGGGGATACCTACGAGCAGTACTTC.

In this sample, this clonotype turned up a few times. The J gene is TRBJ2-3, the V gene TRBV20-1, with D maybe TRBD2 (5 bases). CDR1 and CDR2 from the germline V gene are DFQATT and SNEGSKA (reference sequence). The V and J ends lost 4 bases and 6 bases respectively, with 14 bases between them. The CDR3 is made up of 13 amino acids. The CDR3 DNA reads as TGCAGTGCTACCCCCGCGCGGGCTGATACGCAGTATTTT. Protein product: CSATPARADTQYF.

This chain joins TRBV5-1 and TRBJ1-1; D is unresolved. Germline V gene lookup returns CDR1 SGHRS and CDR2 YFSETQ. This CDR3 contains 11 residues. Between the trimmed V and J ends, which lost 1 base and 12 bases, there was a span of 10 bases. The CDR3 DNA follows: TGCGCCAGCAGCTTGTTCGGGGTGACTTTCTTT. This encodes CASSLFGVTFF.

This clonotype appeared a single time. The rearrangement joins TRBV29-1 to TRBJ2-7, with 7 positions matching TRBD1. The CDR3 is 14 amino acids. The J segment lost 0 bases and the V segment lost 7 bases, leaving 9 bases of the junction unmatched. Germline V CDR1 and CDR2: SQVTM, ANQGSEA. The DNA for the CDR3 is TGCAGCGCCCAGGTACAGGGGCACTCCTACGAGCAGTACTTC. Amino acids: CSAQVQGHSYEQYF.